What follows are 27 T cell receptor beta chains derived from one specimen sequenced in a study of blood T cell repertoires in COVID-19. Produced via immunoSEQ multiplex PCR; TCRdb's table is partial and in-frame only. The data hold around 97,000 clones, with more than 70% observed a single time. Material for sequencing was peripheral blood. Every receptor here comes from a human donor in a cohort sampled during active COVID-19.

The CDR3 DNA follows: TGTGCCAGCAGCGCCTCCGGACTGAGGGACGAGCAGTACTTC. Encoded protein: CASSASGLRDEQYF. The chain carries TRBV9 and TRBJ2-7; D may be TRBD2 (5 bases). This CDR3 contains 14 residues. The germline V and J ends were trimmed by 3 bases and 5 bases, with 15 bases remaining between them. Per germline, CDR1 SGDLS and CDR2 YYNGEE.

This clone appeared once. J is TRBJ2-1 and V is TRBV4-1, with a possible D match to TRBD2 (6 bases). The CDR3 runs to 21 residues. The germline V gene encodes CDR1 MGHRA and CDR2 YSYEKL. Deletions cut 2 bases from V and 1 base from J, with 27 bases between. CDR3 nucleotides: TGCGCCAGCAGCCAATGGCCCCTGGGGGAGGCTGTACGAGTGTCCTACAATGAGCAGTTCTTC. Amino acid sequence: CASSQWPLGEAVRVSYNEQFF.

V usage is TRBV27 and J usage is TRBJ1-3; D gene uncertain. CDR3 length: 14 amino acids. The germline gives CDR1 MNHEY, CDR2 SMNVEV (reference sequence). V was clipped by 6 bases and J by 2 bases, with 11 bases between them. CDR3 region: CASRGTGPGNTIYF. In DNA form, the CDR3 reads TGTGCCAGCAGAGGCACGGGTCCTGGAAACACCATATATTTT.

The chain employs TRBV3-1 (or the pseudogene TRBV3-2) and TRBJ1-1; TRBD1 might be the D (6 bases). V was clipped by 5 bases and J by 5 bases, with 12 bases between them. In germline, CDR1 is LGHDT, CDR2 YNNKEL (reference sequence). This CDR3 has 13 residues. CDR3 residues: CASSSTTGTEAFF. Here the CDR3 DNA reads TGTGCCAGCAGCTCTACGACAGGAACTGAAGCTTTCTTT.

This sequence joins TRBV4-3 and TRBJ2-7, with 7 bases matching TRBD1. CDR1 LGHNA and CDR2 YSLEER come from the germline V gene. Trimming cost V 0 bases and J 3 bases; bases outside gene matches: 5. CDR3 size: 15 residues. The CDR3 DNA reads TGCGCCAGCAGCCAAGATATAGGGGGCCACTACGAGCAGTACTTC. Its translation: CASSQDIGGHYEQYF.

In this sample, this clone turned up once. V and J are TRBV28 and TRBJ1-1; D possibly corresponds to TRBD1 (6 bases). The germline CDR1 and CDR2 sequences are MDHEN and SYDVKM. The CDR3 contains 14 residues. V lost 4 bases and J 1 base, leaving 10 bases between the germline ends. CDR3 region: CASSWGPGNTEAFF. CDR3 DNA sequence: TGTGCCAGCAGTTGGGGGCCAGGGAACACTGAAGCTTTCTTT.

The V and J genes are TRBV5-1 and TRBJ2-1; D perhaps matches TRBD2 (5 bases). CDR3 length: 14 amino acids. Trimming took off 4 bases at V and 9 bases at J, with 17 bases between the two ends. Germline CDR1 is SGHRS and CDR2 is YFSETQ. CDR3 coding DNA: TGCGCCAGCAGCCCGGGATCCCTTTGGGGTGAGCAGTTCTTC. It encodes CASSPGSLWGEQFF.

This clone occurred once. The chain joins TRBV7-3 to TRBJ2-5; weak D call: TRBD1 (5 bases). With 5 bases removed from V and 5 bases from J, the gap between germline ends came to 15 bases. This CDR3 region has 14 residues. Germline assignment: CDR1 SGHTA and CDR2 FQGTGA. The CDR3 protein is CASSPNGALETQYF. CDR3 bases: TGTGCCAGCAGCCCAAATGGGGCCCTCGAGACCCAGTACTTC.

This clone was counted only a few times. This sequence joins TRBV18 and TRBJ1-2; a weak D match, TRBD1 (5 bases). Per the germline V gene, CDR1 is KGHSH and CDR2 is LQKENI. The V end lost 2 bases, the J end lost 7 bases, and 20 bases lay between the germline ends. The CDR3 runs 16 residues. Here the CDR3 reads CASSPYIGGDVGGYTF. The CDR3 coding sequence is TGTGCCAGCTCACCATACATCGGGGGGGATGTAGGTGGCTACACCTTC.

The rearrangement uses TRBV28 and TRBJ2-3, with TRBD2 identical over 9 bases. This CDR3 contains 17 residues. CDR1 and CDR2 from the germline V gene are MDHEN and SYDVKM. V lost 4 bases and J lost 2; bases outside the gene matches: 10. CDR3 sequence (DNA): TGTGCCAGCAGTTATATCCCAGCGGGAGGCGTCACAGATACGCAGTATTTT. The encoded protein is CASSYIPAGGVTDTQYF.

The V call is TRBV7-9, the J call TRBJ1-5; weak D call: TRBD1 (5 bases). The CDR3 spans 12 residues. The germline gives CDR1 SEHNR, CDR2 FQNEAQ (reference sequence). V gave up 3 bases and J gave up 7 bases, with 7 bases separating them. The CDR3 bases are TGTGCCAGCAGCTTGCAGGGACAGCCCCAGCATTTT. The encoded protein is CASSLQGQPQHF.

The chain recombines TRBV15 with TRBJ2-1; weak D call: TRBD1 (7 bases). The CDR3 is 13 amino acids. The V end lost 5 bases, the J end lost 10 bases, and 15 bases lay between the germline ends. Germline CDR1 and CDR2: LNHNV and YYDKDF (reference sequence). The CDR3 bases are TGTGCCACCAGCCCCAGACAGGGAGGCGAGCAGTTCTTC. Translating gives CATSPRQGGEQFF.

In its sample, this clone was seen once. The chain employs TRBV13 and TRBJ1-1; tentative D call: TRBD1 (6 bases). The CDR3 is made up of 15 amino acids. The germline CDR1 and CDR2 sequences are PRHDT and FYEKMQ (reference sequence). Trimming cost V 4 bases and J 5 bases, with 17 bases left between them. In nucleotides, the CDR3 is TGTGCCAGCAGCTGGGGGGGGACAATAGGAACTGAAGCTTTCTTT. Protein product: CASSWGGTIGTEAFF.

The CDR3 DNA is TGTGCCAGCAGCGAGGGACGGAGGGGGAACACTGAAGCTTTCTTT. It is translated as CASSEGRRGNTEAFF. The chain recombines TRBV11-3 with TRBJ1-1, with D maybe TRBD1 (5 bases). The length of the CDR3 is 15 residues. Germline loops: CDR1 SGHNT, CDR2 YENEEA. V was trimmed by 5 bases and J by 1 base, leaving 14 bases between them. The full variable domain, in which reference TRBV11-3 and TRBJ1-1 provide the parts outside the CDR3, is EAGVVQSPRYKIIEKKQPVAFWCNPISGHNTLYWYLQNLGQGPELLIRYENEEAVDDSQLPKDRFSAERLKGVDSTLKIQPAELGDSAVYLCASSEGRRGNTEAFFGQGTRLTVV.

V usage is TRBV10-1 and J usage is TRBJ2-7, with 7 bases aligning to TRBD2. This CDR3 region has 16 residues. Germline lookup yields CDR1 WNHNN and CDR2 SYGVQD (reference sequence). Trimming took 2 bases from V and 0 from J; bases not matched to a gene: 7. This CDR3 reads CASSEKLASGSYEQYF. DNA of the CDR3: TGCGCCAGCAGTGAGAAATTGGCTAGCGGCTCCTACGAGCAGTACTTC.

This clone was seen a single time. This chain joins TRBV7-9 and TRBJ2-5; D is unclear. The CDR3 runs 11 residues. Germline V CDR1 and CDR2: SEHNR, FQNEAQ (reference sequence). Trimming cost V 8 bases and J 4 bases, with 8 bases left between them. The CDR3 loop is CASSETETQYF. CDR3 coding DNA: TGTGCCAGCTCGGAGACAGAGACCCAGTACTTC. The complete variable domain, with remaining parts taken from reference TRBV7-9 and TRBJ2-5, reads DTGVSQNPRHKITKRGQNVTFRCDPISEHNRLYWYRQTLGQGPEFLTYFQNEAQLEKSRLLSDRFSAERPKGSFSTLEIQRTEQGDSAMYLCASSETETQYFGPGTRLLVL.

This clone was counted only a few times. V is TRBV19 and J is TRBJ2-2; TRBD2 might be the D (6 bases). The CDR3 consists of 14 residues. V was pared by 5 bases and J by 4 bases, with 11 bases between. Germline lookup yields CDR1 LNHDA and CDR2 SQIVND (reference sequence). CDR3 coding DNA: TGTGCCAGTAGTGCGGGAAGGAGCACCGGGGAGCTGTTTTTT. This sequence encodes CASSAGRSTGELFF.

The chain couples TRBV19 to TRBJ2-1, with 9 bases lining up with TRBD2. V was pared by 3 bases and J by 10 bases, with 13 bases of the junction left unmatched. The CDR3 has 16 amino acids. Germline V CDR1 and CDR2: LNHDA, SQIVND (reference sequence). CDR3 residues: CASSMNPGLLAGEQFF. The CDR3 nucleotides read TGTGCCAGTAGTATGAATCCGGGACTTCTAGCGGGGGAGCAGTTCTTC.

V usage is TRBV7-8 and J usage is TRBJ2-7, with TRBD2 as a possible D gene (5 bases). This CDR3 region has 13 residues. Germline V gives CDR1 SGHVS, CDR2 FQNEAQ. V shed 5 bases and J shed 2 bases, with 10 bases lying between them. The CDR3 sequence: CASSRGLTYEQYF. CDR3 DNA: TGTGCCAGCAGCAGAGGGCTTACCTACGAGCAGTACTTC.

J is TRBJ1-1 and V is TRBV7-9; D is possibly TRBD1 (5 bases). The germline gives CDR1 SEHNR, CDR2 FQNEAQ (reference sequence). The CDR3 is made up of 11 amino acids. V gave up 8 bases and J gave up 8 bases, with 12 bases separating them. The CDR3 coding sequence is TGTGCCAGCGCCCCTGGGGGGGAAGCTTTCTTT. It specifies CASAPGGEAFF. The variable domain in full, completed from reference TRBV7-9 and TRBJ1-1, reads DTGVSQNPRHKITKRGQNVTFRCDPISEHNRLYWYRQTLGQGPEFLTYFQNEAQLEKSRLLSDRFSAERPKGSFSTLEIQRTEQGDSAMYLCASAPGGEAFFGQGTRLTVV.

The V and J genes are TRBV19 and TRBJ2-7; TRBD1 matches at 7 bases. The CDR3 sequence is 15 residues long. The V segment lost 4 bases and the J segment 2 bases; nucleotides outside the gene matches: 8. Germline CDR1 LNHDA, CDR2 SQIVND (reference sequence). CDR3 residues: CASSKGTASTYEQYF. CDR3 DNA: TGTGCCAGTAGTAAAGGGACAGCTTCCACCTACGAGCAGTACTTC.

The chain employs TRBV2 and TRBJ2-5; D remains unclear. Germline-derived CDR1 and CDR2 are SNHLY and FYNNEI. This CDR3 contains 13 residues. V shed 4 bases and J shed 4 bases, with 10 bases lying between them. CDR3 amino acids: CASSVNYGETQYF. The CDR3 DNA sequence: TGTGCCAGCAGTGTGAACTACGGAGAGACCCAGTACTTC.

The chain joins TRBV6-5 to TRBJ2-5; TRBD1 is a possible D gene (6 bases). Trimming left V 6 bases short and J 3 bases short, with 17 bases between. Germline loops: CDR1 MNHEY, CDR2 SVGAGI. This CDR3 is built from 15 residues. The CDR3 loop is CASSRTGTPEETQYF. The CDR3 bases are TGTGCCAGCAGCCGAACCGGGACACCAGAAGAGACCCAGTACTTC.

This clone was observed a few times. The gene calls are TRBV5-1 and TRBJ1-1; D is ambiguous. The CDR3 loop spans 13 amino acids. The V end lost 5 bases, the J end lost 1 base, and 9 bases lay between the germline ends. Germline CDR1 is SGHRS and CDR2 is YFSETQ. The CDR3 loop reads CASRGEGNTEAFF. The CDR3 DNA follows: TGCGCCAGCAGAGGCGAGGGGAACACTGAAGCTTTCTTT.

This CDR3 is CATSRDVDRGHEKLFF. The CDR3 region has the DNA TGTGCCACCAGCAGAGATGTGGACAGGGGTCACGAAAAACTGTTTTTT. The chain combines TRBV15 with TRBJ1-4; 9 bases agree with TRBD1. Per the germline V gene, CDR1 is LNHNV and CDR2 is YYDKDF (reference sequence). This CDR3 is built from 16 residues. V shed 0 bases and J 8 bases; nucleotides not matched to a gene: 7. Using reference TRBV15 and TRBJ1-4 for the parts outside the CDR3, the full variable domain is DAMVIQNPRYQVTQFGKPVTLSCSQTLNHNVMYWYQQKSSQAPKLLFHYYDKDFNNEADTPDNFQSRRPNTSFCFLDIRSPGLGDTAMYLCATSRDVDRGHEKLFFGSGTQLSVL.

This chain joins TRBV2 and TRBJ1-2; D gene unclear. Germline-derived CDR1 and CDR2 are SNHLY and FYNNEI. The CDR3 is 11 amino acids. V was cut by 3 bases and J by 8 bases, with 7 bases left in between. This chain's CDR3 is CASSDFRGYTF. CDR3 coding DNA: TGTGCCAGCAGTGATTTTCGGGGCTACACCTTC.

The V and J genes are TRBV5-4 and TRBJ1-6; D uncertain. Deletions cut 4 bases from V and 10 bases from J, with 18 bases between. This CDR3 is 15 amino acids long. The germline V gene encodes CDR1 SGHNT and CDR2 YYREEE (reference sequence). Here the CDR3 reads CASSQDQNWASPLHF. CDR3 nucleotides: TGTGCCAGCAGCCAAGATCAGAACTGGGCCTCACCCCTCCACTTT. Looking up the rest from reference TRBV5-4 and TRBJ1-6 gives the full variable domain: ETGVTQSPTHLIKTRGQQVTLRCSSQSGHNTVSWYQQALGQGPQFIFQYYREEENGRGNFPPRFSGLQFPNYSSELNVNALELDDSALYLCASSQDQNWASPLHFGNGTRLTVT.